The clone carrying this T cell receptor (beta chain) was seen many times. What it binds is unknown. All sequencing subjects had displayed CD8+CD57+ cell expansion on flow cytometry. Untreated patients provided the blood samples, with no therapy given before sampling. This entry belongs to a study of CD8+CD57+ T cells in acquired aplastic anemia. Looking at the study overall: Sorted CD4+ and CD8+ cells yielded DNA averaging approximately 3 ug. Study outcomes and limitations: Fewer than 35 sequences, all CD8+ CDR3, were shared between patients and controls. Patients were compared with controls for CD8+ Simpson's diversity, and no significant difference emerged.

Profiling of TCR beta VDJ combinations and CDR3 sequences used genomic DNA as template. TCRdb fed the reads into MiXCR, producing one record per CDR3 protein. The sample records 200,000 to 250,000 distinct CDR3 sequences, 55% to 65% being singletons. The CDR3 is made up of 14 amino acids. Trimming took off 1 base at V and 6 bases at J, with 12 bases between the two ends. The germline V gene has CDR1 MGHRA and CDR2 YSYEKL. The chain joins TRBV4-1 to TRBJ2-5; no firm D call. The sequenced sample consisted of sorted CD4+, CD8+, or CD8+CD57+ T cells (not recorded which) from PBMCs. This receptor was identified in a human donor with aplastic anemia. This chain's CDR3 is CASSQAELGKTQYF. The CDR3 coding sequence is TGCGCCAGCAGCCAAGCGGAGTTAGGGAAGACCCAGTACTTC.